Each of the 10 T cell receptor beta chains below was sequenced from the same sample in a study of blood T cell repertoires in COVID-19. Sequencing was performed with immunoSEQ multiplex PCR; in TCRdb, only in-frame clones are kept and a portion is missing. The repertoire holds approximately 97,000 clones, with 75% to 90% as singletons. Sequencing used peripheral blood. The receptors originated from a man older than 75 with acute or convalescent COVID-19.

The rearrangement links TRBV28 to TRBJ1-1, with 9 bases that match TRBD1. Trimming cost V 4 bases and J 7 bases; bases outside gene matches: 10. Germline lookup yields CDR1 MDHEN and CDR2 SYDVKM. The CDR3 totals 15 residues. The CDR3 sequence is CASSSPGQGGSEAFF. For the CDR3, the DNA is TGTGCCAGCAGTTCCCCGGGACAGGGAGGTAGTGAAGCTTTCTTT.

The chain is built from TRBV15 and TRBJ2-3; 7 nucleotides align to TRBD2. Germline V lookup: CDR1 LNHNV, CDR2 YYDKDF (reference sequence). J gave up 2 bases and V 1 base, and 3 bases lay outside the gene matches. This CDR3 region has 15 residues. The CDR3 spells CATSRVSGTTDTQYF. The DNA of the CDR3 is TGTGCCACCAGCAGAGTGAGCGGGACCACAGATACGCAGTATTTT. Supplemented by reference TRBV15 and TRBJ2-3, the full variable domain reads DAMVIQNPRYQVTQFGKPVTLSCSQTLNHNVMYWYQQKSSQAPKLLFHYYDKDFNNEADTPDNFQSRRPNTSFCFLDIRSPGLGDTAMYLCATSRVSGTTDTQYFGPGTRLTVL.

This sequence joins TRBV9 and TRBJ2-1, with 10 bases that match TRBD2. Germline loops: CDR1 SGDLS, CDR2 YYNGEE. CDR3 length equals 14 residues. Losses at the gene ends were 5 bases for V and 9 bases for J; bases not matched to a gene: 8. The CDR3 DNA reads as TGTGCCAGCAGACGACTAGCGGGTTCGGGTGAGCAGTTCTTC. Translation gives CASRRLAGSGEQFF. Full variable domain (remainder filled in from reference TRBV9 and TRBJ2-1): DSGVTQTPKHLITATGQRVTLRCSPRSGDLSVYWYQQSLDQGLQFLIQYYNGEERAKGNILERFSAQQFPDLHSELNLSSLELGDSALYFCASRRLAGSGEQFFGPGTRLTVL.

The chain couples TRBV27 to TRBJ1-1, with D possibly matching TRBD1 (5 bases). The CDR3 totals 15 residues. Germline CDR1 and CDR2: MNHEY and SMNVEV (reference sequence). Trimming cost V 4 bases and J 2 bases, with 14 bases left between them. CDR3 region: CASSSLRGSNTEAFF. Written as DNA, the CDR3 is TGTGCCAGCAGTTCCCTCCGGGGGAGTAACACTGAAGCTTTCTTT.

The V gene is TRBV7-9, the J gene TRBJ1-6, with a tentative D call TRBD1 (5 bases). Germline V gene sequence: CDR1 SEHNR, CDR2 FQNEAQ (reference sequence). The CDR3 is made up of 15 amino acids. The V end lost 5 bases, the J end lost 1 base, and 9 bases lay between the germline ends. CDR3 in amino acids: CASSAQVSYNSPLHF. CDR3 nucleotide sequence: TGTGCCAGCAGCGCACAGGTATCCTATAATTCACCCCTCCACTTT.

This sequence joins TRBV5-4 and TRBJ2-7; 9 nucleotides match TRBD1. V gave up 1 base and J gave up 0 bases; unmatched junction bases: 2. This CDR3 has 15 amino acids. The V gene's germline CDR1 is SGHNT and CDR2 YYREEE (reference sequence). CDR3 in amino acids: CASSLPGQGSYEQYF. The DNA for the CDR3 is TGTGCCAGCAGCTTGCCGGGACAGGGCTCCTACGAGCAGTACTTC.

CDR3 sequence reads: CASSQARQGSYGYTF. CDR3 nucleotide sequence: TGTGCCAGCAGCCAAGCCCGACAGGGATCCTATGGCTACACCTTC. The gene calls are TRBV3-1 (or the pseudogene TRBV3-2) and TRBJ1-2; 7 nucleotides match TRBD1. V trimming: 1 base; J trimming: 4 bases; junction bases outside the gene matches: 6. Per germline, CDR1 LGHDT and CDR2 YNNKEL (reference sequence). The length of the CDR3 is 15 residues.

This chain links TRBV7-2 with TRBJ1-2; D gene ambiguous. V was pared by 2 bases and J by 3 bases, with 7 bases between. The CDR3 spans 13 residues. Germline CDR1 SGHTA, CDR2 FQGNSA. CDR3 region: CASSLKTYYGYTF. The CDR3 DNA reads TGTGCCAGCAGCTTAAAGACTTACTATGGCTACACCTTC.

This sequence joins TRBV5-4 and TRBJ1-2; D remains ambiguous. Trimming removed 1 base at V and 3 bases at J, with 13 bases between. The germline V gene encodes CDR1 SGHNT and CDR2 YYREEE (reference sequence). The CDR3 loop spans 15 amino acids. The CDR3 sequence: CASSLPGGKDYGYTF. CDR3 DNA: TGTGCCAGCAGCTTGCCGGGTGGCAAGGACTATGGCTACACCTTC.

This sequence joins TRBV4-1 and TRBJ1-4; TRBD1 aligns across 10 bases. Trimming took 5 bases from V and 6 from J; bases not matched to a gene: 9. CDR1 and CDR2 from the germline V gene are MGHRA and YSYEKL. The CDR3 is made up of 16 amino acids. CDR3 sequence reads: CASSELGTGVDEKLFF. The CDR3 DNA sequence: TGCGCCAGCAGCGAACTTGGGACAGGGGTAGATGAAAAACTGTTTTTT.